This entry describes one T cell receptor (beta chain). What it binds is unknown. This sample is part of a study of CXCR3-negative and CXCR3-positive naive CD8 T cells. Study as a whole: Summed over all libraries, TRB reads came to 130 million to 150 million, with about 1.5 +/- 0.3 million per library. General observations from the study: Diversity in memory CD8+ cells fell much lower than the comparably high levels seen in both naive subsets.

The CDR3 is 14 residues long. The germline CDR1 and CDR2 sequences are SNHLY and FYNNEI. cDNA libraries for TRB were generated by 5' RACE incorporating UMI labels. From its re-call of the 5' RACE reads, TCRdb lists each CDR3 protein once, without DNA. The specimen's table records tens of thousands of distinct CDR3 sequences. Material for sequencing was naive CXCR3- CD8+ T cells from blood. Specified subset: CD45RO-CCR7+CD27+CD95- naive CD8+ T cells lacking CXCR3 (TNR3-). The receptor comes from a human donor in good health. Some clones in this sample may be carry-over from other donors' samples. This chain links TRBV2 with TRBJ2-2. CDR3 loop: CASSEADYTGELFF.